What follows describes a single T cell receptor beta chain. What it binds is unknown. Processed graft tissue released its intraepithelial and lamina propria lymphocytes. The data were produced by immunoSEQ multiplex PCR, yet TCRdb's version contains in-frame clones alone and is incomplete. The profile shows nearly 7,500 clones, more than 65% of them singletons. This entry is derived from a study of graft-versus-host responses after intestinal transplantation. This CDR3 region has 13 residues. CDR1 is SNHLY and CDR2 is FYNNEI in the germline V gene. Trimming removed 4 bases at V and 11 bases at J, with 16 bases between. Regarding the study as a whole: GvH clones turned up in recipient marrow; some had shown up first in ileum or blood.

This material consisted of ileum tissue, taken 230 to 240 days after intestinal transplantation. This chain joins TRBV2 and TRBJ2-3; D gene unclear. This clonotype originated in a human patient who received an intestinal transplant, so some T cells may come from the graft donor. The CDR3 DNA reads as TGTGCCAGCAGTGGCGACGCTAGGATCAAGCAGTATTTT. This gives the protein CASSGDARIKQYF.